What follows describes a single TCR beta chain. The antigen remains undetermined. Ten milliliters was the volume of peripheral blood drawn from each donor. These data originate in a study of blood T cells in healthy people across ages. Study information: Template switching caught about one barcoded beta molecule for each two T cells.

Study-level points and caveats: Expanded clonotype changes were possibly confounded by unknown donor CMV status.

For the second PCR, which ran for 7 to 11 cycles, a sample-barcoded 5' primer and a J-beta primer mix were used. Via MiXCR, TCRdb re-called the 5' RACE reads, giving one row per CDR3 protein. The table shows roughly 1.4 million distinct CDR3 sequences, with around 55% occurring only once. V shed 3 bases and J shed 3 bases, with 8 bases lying between them. The CDR3 consists of 13 residues. In germline, CDR1 is KGHSH, CDR2 LQKENI. The TCR comes from a young man in good health. The sequencing sample was made of blood. The chain joins TRBV18 to TRBJ2-5; TRBD1 might be the D (5 bases). DNA for the CDR3: TGTGCCAGCTCACCTTTAGGGGAAGAGACCCAGTACTTC. Encoded protein: CASSPLGEETQYF.